These T cell receptor beta chains were read from a single sample in a study of cytomegalovirus exposure and HLA in healthy donors. TCRdb's table, derived via immunoSEQ multiplex PCR, lists solely in-frame clones and lacks some. Found here are around 190,000 clones, roughly 80% of them singletons; the top ten hold around 6%. Sequenced material: PBMCs. The receptors were gathered from a man aged 40-49 years in good health and CMV-seronegative. The CDR3 runs from the conserved cysteine through the conserved F or W. The D gene is left open where the match is weak. Size values are once, few and many counts, or a class for expanded clones, and some rows have none.

j_call	d_call	clone_size	v_call	cdr3_aa	cdr3_nt
TRBJ2-3	TRBD1	.	TRBV5-1	CASSVIRQGKGPDTQYF	TGCGCCAGCAGCGTGATCCGACAGGGTAAGGGCCCAGATACGCAGTATTTT
TRBJ1-1	.	few	TRBV7-2	CASSFRGGALKAFF	TGTGCCAGCAGCTTTAGGGGGGGGGCGCTTAAAGCTTTCTTT
TRBJ2-2	TRBD1	.	TRBV7-2	CASSLGQGAGTGELFF	TGTGCCAGCAGCTTAGGGCAGGGGGCTGGCACCGGGGAGCTGTTTTTT
TRBJ2-7	.	.	TRBV5-1	CASSSTQGSSYEQYF	TGCGCCAGCAGCTCGACTCAGGGCTCTTCCTACGAGCAGTACTTC
TRBJ2-1	TRBD2	.	TRBV18	CASSLMTSGGLSYNEQFF	TGTGCCAGCTCGCTTATGACTAGCGGGGGTCTATCCTACAATGAGCAGTTCTTC
TRBJ1-4	TRBD1	.	TRBV5-5	CASSGTGVSREKLFF	TGTGCCAGCAGCGGCACAGGGGTGAGTCGAGAAAAACTGTTTTTT
TRBJ2-1	.	.	TRBV5-6	CASSFIPGEQFF	TGTGCCAGCAGCTTTATTCCGGGTGAGCAGTTCTTC
TRBJ2-2	.	.	TRBV4-3	CASSQDTQEVTGELFF	TGCGCCAGCAGCCAAGATACGCAGGAGGTCACCGGGGAGCTGTTTTTT
TRBJ1-2	.	once	TRBV6-5	CASSQQGPYGYTF	TGTGCCAGCAGTCAACAGGGACCCTATGGCTACACCTTC
TRBJ2-1	TRBD2	.	TRBV14	CASSLLAGAYNEQFF	TGTGCCAGCAGCCTATTAGCGGGGGCCTACAATGAGCAGTTCTTC
TRBJ2-5	TRBD1	.	TRBV25-1	CASSDPTGDQETQYF	TGTGCCAGCAGCGACCCGACAGGGGATCAAGAGACCCAGTACTTC
TRBJ2-3	.	.	TRBV7-9	CASSLDILWGEDTQYF	TGTGCCAGCAGCTTAGACATCCTCTGGGGGGAAGATACGCAGTATTTT
TRBJ1-5	.	.	TRBV5-6	CASSLRGYLRQPQHF	TGTGCCAGCAGCTTGCGGGGGTACCTCAGACAGCCCCAGCATTTT
TRBJ1-2	TRBD1	.	TRBV20-1	CSARTGGGYTF	TGCAGTGCAAGGACAGGAGGTGGCTACACCTTC
TRBJ2-5	TRBD2	.	TRBV27	CASSLLTSGYQETQYF	TGTGCCAGCAGTTTATTAACTAGCGGATACCAAGAGACCCAGTACTTC
TRBJ2-5	TRBD1	.	TRBV19	CASSTGTGGSQPAQYF	TGTGCCAGTAGTACCGGGACAGGGGGAAGTCAGCCAGCCCAGTACTTC
TRBJ1-2	.	.	TRBV6-5	CASSYVGRKHYGYTF	TGTGCCAGCAGTTACGTTGGCAGGAAACACTATGGCTACACCTTC
TRBJ2-5	TRBD2	.	TRBV5-1	CASTRSGGSETQYF	TGCGCCAGCACCCGTAGCGGGGGGTCAGAGACCCAGTACTTC
TRBJ2-1	TRBD1	.	TRBV28	CASSADREYNEQFF	TGTGCCAGCAGCGCGGACAGGGAATACAATGAGCAGTTCTTC
TRBJ1-2	.	.	TRBV10-3	CAIRTEGRPYYGYTF	TGTGCCATCAGGACGGAGGGGCGGCCTTACTATGGCTACACCTTC
TRBJ2-3	.	.	TRBV4-1	CASSHGTFTDTQYF	TGCGCCAGCAGCCACGGGACATTCACAGATACGCAGTATTTT
TRBJ1-2	.	.	TRBV6-1	CASSVGGAVVYGYTF	TGTGCCAGCAGTGTTGGCGGGGCGGTAGTCTATGGCTACACCTTC